The 14 T cell receptor beta chains below were found in one sample sequenced in a study of graft-versus-host responses after intestinal transplantation. Antigens for these TCRs are unknown. TCRdb keeps only in-frame clones here, not all; method: immunoSEQ multiplex PCR. The sample lists about 92,000 clones, around nine tenths seen once, with under 6.5% in the top ten. The sequenced sample was unstimulated CD8+ T cells sorted from spleen or lymph node cells, obtained before intestinal transplant. Receptors originate from a human donor who received an intestinal transplant.

The chain combines TRBV7-9 with TRBJ2-1, with 8 bases matching TRBD1. Losses at the gene ends were 4 bases for V and 8 bases for J; bases not matched to a gene: 7. The CDR3 totals 14 residues. The germline CDR1 and CDR2 sequences are SEHNR and FQNEAQ (reference sequence). CDR3 nucleotides: TGTGCCAGCAGCTCCCAGGGGGCGTTGGATGAGCAGTTCTTC. It is translated as CASSSQGALDEQFF. The full variable domain, in which reference TRBV7-9 and TRBJ2-1 provide the parts outside the CDR3, is DTGVSQNPRHKITKRGQNVTFRCDPISEHNRLYWYRQTLGQGPEFLTYFQNEAQLEKSRLLSDRFSAERPKGSFSTLEIQRTEQGDSAMYLCASSSQGALDEQFFGPGTRLTVL.

CDR3 loop: CASSLLTGGTDTQYF. The CDR3 nucleotides are TGTGCCAGCAGCTTACTTACGGGAGGGACAGATACGCAGTATTTT. The chain combines TRBV7-3 with TRBJ2-3; 8 bases map to TRBD2. With 2 bases clipped from V and 3 bases from J, the junction kept 4 bases outside the gene matches. Looked up from germline, CDR1 is SGHTA and CDR2 is FQGTGA. This CDR3 has 15 amino acids.

This chain uses TRBV11-2 with TRBJ2-1, with TRBD1 matching 7 bases. V was pared by 4 bases and J by 3 bases, with 9 bases of the junction left unmatched. The CDR3 spans 16 residues. The germline gives CDR1 SGHAT, CDR2 FQNNGV. The CDR3 reads CASSYAYRGLYNEQFF. CDR3 coding DNA: TGTGCCAGCAGCTACGCTTACAGGGGCCTCTACAATGAGCAGTTCTTC.

V gene TRBV5-5 combines with J gene TRBJ1-4; D gene ambiguous. CDR1 is SGHKS, CDR2 YYEKEE, per germline (reference sequence). The CDR3 runs 16 residues. V was trimmed by 4 bases and J by 3 bases, leaving 16 bases between them. This chain's CDR3 is CASSPGGIRSNEKLFF. In DNA, the CDR3 is TGTGCCAGCAGCCCGGGAGGGATACGTTCTAATGAAAAACTGTTTTTT.

The J gene is TRBJ1-4, the V gene TRBV19; 10 bases fit TRBD1. The CDR3 is 16 residues long. CDR1 LNHDA and CDR2 SQIVND come from the germline V gene (reference sequence). After removal of 4 bases from V and 5 bases from J, the junction contained 7 bases not matched to a gene. The CDR3 DNA reads TGTGCCAGTAGTACCCTACCGGGACAGGGGAATGAAAAACTGTTTTTT. It yields the protein CASSTLPGQGNEKLFF. Based on the CDR3 plus reference TRBV19 and TRBJ1-4, the full variable domain is DGGITQSPKYLFRKEGQNVTLSCEQNLNHDAMYWYRQDPGQGLRLIYYSQIVNDFQKGDIAEGYSVSREKKESFPLTVTSAQKNPTAFYLCASSTLPGQGNEKLFFGSGTQLSVL.

This clone was seen only once. V is TRBV9 and J is TRBJ1-2; no reliable D call. Trimming cost V 5 bases and J 4 bases, with 15 bases left between them. The CDR3 runs 14 residues. Germline values: CDR1 SGDLS, CDR2 YYNGEE. CDR3 residues: CASSTRELAYGYTF. The CDR3 DNA reads as TGTGCCAGCAGTACCCGGGAGCTCGCCTATGGCTACACCTTC. Variable domain in full (rest from reference TRBV9 and TRBJ1-2): DSGVTQTPKHLITATGQRVTLRCSPRSGDLSVYWYQQSLDQGLQFLIQYYNGEERAKGNILERFSAQQFPDLHSELNLSSLELGDSALYFCASSTRELAYGYTFGSGTRLTVV.

The V call is TRBV5-4, the J call TRBJ2-7; TRBD2 aligns across 10 bases. J was trimmed by 6 bases and V by 4 bases; bases with no gene match: 13. This CDR3 contains 16 residues. In germline, CDR1 is SGHNT, CDR2 YYREEE (reference sequence). CDR3 sequence reads: CASSQDSERGGREQYF. Written as DNA, the CDR3 is TGTGCCAGCAGCCAAGATAGCGAGCGGGGGGGCCGCGAGCAGTACTTC.

The chain is built from TRBV5-1 and TRBJ2-2; D unclear. CDR1 SGHRS and CDR2 YFSETQ come from the germline V gene. The CDR3 has 17 amino acids. The V end lost 0 bases, the J end lost 5 bases, and 17 bases lay between the germline ends. The CDR3 DNA sequence: TGCGCCAGCAGCTTGGCCGAGAGGTGGTGGGAAACCGGGGAGCTGTTTTTT. Translated: CASSLAERWWETGELFF.

This clone has a single count. The chain links TRBV4-1 to TRBJ2-5; 8 bases match TRBD1. Per the germline V gene, CDR1 is MGHRA and CDR2 is YSYEKL. Trimming at V came to 2 bases and at J to 4 bases, leaving 6 bases not matched to a gene. The CDR3 length is 15 residues. CDR3: CASSQKGQGGETQYF. The CDR3 DNA reads TGCGCCAGCAGCCAAAAAGGACAGGGAGGAGAGACCCAGTACTTC.

The V gene is TRBV2, the J gene TRBJ1-4; TRBD1 aligns across 8 bases. The CDR3 is 16 residues long. Germline V CDR1 and CDR2: SNHLY, FYNNEI. V lost 4 bases, J lost 3 bases, and 7 bases stayed unmatched. The CDR3 reads CASSGTGIAPNEKLFF. CDR3 coding DNA: TGTGCCAGCAGTGGGACAGGGATTGCGCCTAATGAAAAACTGTTTTTT.

The chain uses TRBV13 and TRBJ2-7, with D possibly matching TRBD1 (6 bases). The length of the CDR3 is 15 residues. V shed 2 bases and J shed 1 base, with 12 bases lying between them. The germline V gene has CDR1 PRHDT and CDR2 FYEKMQ (reference sequence). The CDR3 here is CASSLYRVQSYEQYF. The CDR3 nucleotides read TGTGCCAGCAGCTTATACAGGGTTCAATCCTACGAGCAGTACTTC.

This clone has only one observation. The chain combines TRBV28 with TRBJ2-5; the match to TRBD2 covers 7 bases. The J segment lost 3 bases and the V segment lost 6 bases, leaving 13 bases of the junction unmatched. In germline, CDR1 is MDHEN, CDR2 SYDVKM. This CDR3 is 16 amino acids long. The CDR3 spells CASSPYLAVPKETQYF. In nucleotides, the CDR3 is TGTGCCAGCAGCCCCTATCTAGCGGTGCCAAAAGAGACCCAGTACTTC.

This rearrangement joins TRBV27 to TRBJ2-2; D is perhaps TRBD2 (6 bases). Germline V CDR1 and CDR2: MNHEY, SMNVEV (reference sequence). The CDR3 is 14 residues long. The V gene lost 2 bases and the J gene lost 5 bases, with 9 bases spanning the gap. The CDR3 here is CASSLGGPTGELFF. The CDR3 nucleotides are TGTGCCAGCAGTTTAGGAGGGCCGACCGGGGAGCTGTTTTTT.

The chain uses TRBV19 and TRBJ1-2, with D hard to call. Germline CDR1 and CDR2: LNHDA and SQIVND (reference sequence). The CDR3 spans 19 residues. V was shortened by 1 base and J by 0 bases, with 21 bases between the two germline ends. The DNA of the CDR3 is TGTGCCAGTAGTATAGTGTCCCCCGTTGGCAGGCGTCCTAACTATGGCTACACCTTC. Translated, it gives CASSIVSPVGRRPNYGYTF.